Each of the 7 T cell receptor beta chains below was sequenced from the same sample in a study of cytomegalovirus exposure and HLA in healthy donors. 13 Jbeta primers and 60 Vbeta primers were used for the PCR. Some clones are missing from TCRdb's copy, which holds only in-frame ones; the method was immunoSEQ multiplex PCR. The sample consists of roughly 120,000 clones, roughly 15% of them appearing once. Sequencing was done on a sample of PBMCs. The receptor set was obtained from a woman between 18 and 29 years old in good health and CMV-seronegative.

This chain links TRBV29-1 with TRBJ2-3, with a tentative D call TRBD2 (5 bases). The germline V gene has CDR1 SQVTM and CDR2 ANQGSEA. The CDR3 has 14 amino acids. The germline V and J ends were trimmed by 3 bases and 1 base, with 11 bases remaining between them. CDR3 nucleotides: TGCAGCGTTGACAATGGACTCGGCACAGATACGCAGTATTTT. It encodes CSVDNGLGTDTQYF.

This chain uses TRBV19 with TRBJ1-4; D is possibly TRBD1 (6 bases). V gave up 4 bases and J gave up 8 bases, with 14 bases separating them. Germline CDR1 reads LNHDA; CDR2 reads SQIVND (reference sequence). The CDR3 runs 14 residues. CDR3 bases: TGTGCCAGTAGTACTTCAGGGGAAGGAGAAAAACTGTTTTTT. It specifies CASSTSGEGEKLFF.

There are a few counts of this clone. The chain combines TRBV5-1 with TRBJ2-7; the match to TRBD2 covers 11 bases. Germline V gene data show CDR1 as SGHRS and CDR2 as YFSETQ. The V gene end was trimmed by 1 base and the J gene end by 4 bases; junction bases not matched to a gene: 1. The CDR3 length is 14 residues. The CDR3 region has the DNA TGCGCCAGCAGCTTGACTAGCGGGAGTTACGAGCAGTACTTC. It translates to CASSLTSGSYEQYF.

This clone was seen a few times. The chain couples TRBV2 to TRBJ1-2; D ambiguous. The germline V and J ends were trimmed by 8 bases and 0 bases, with 10 bases remaining between them. The CDR3 loop spans 13 amino acids. Looked up from germline, CDR1 is SNHLY and CDR2 is FYNNEI. Here the CDR3 reads CASSGETNYGYTF. CDR3 sequence (DNA): TGTGCCAGCTCGGGAGAAACTAACTATGGCTACACCTTC.

The chain recombines TRBV27 with TRBJ1-1; D might be TRBD1 (5 bases). There are 14 residues in the CDR3. Trimming took off 6 bases at V and 4 bases at J, with 15 bases between the two ends. Looked up from germline, CDR1 is MNHEY and CDR2 is SMNVEV (reference sequence). The CDR3 protein is CASSRTGFPTEAFF. The CDR3 DNA follows: TGTGCCAGCAGCCGCACAGGTTTCCCCACTGAAGCTTTCTTT.

This clone was counted a few times. The chain recombines TRBV27 with TRBJ1-2, with D possibly being TRBD1 (6 bases). The germline V gene encodes CDR1 MNHEY and CDR2 SMNVEV (reference sequence). V was trimmed by 10 bases and J by 6 bases, leaving 18 bases between them. The CDR3 contains 13 residues. The CDR3 is CATYKTGTHGYTF. The CDR3 DNA reads as TGTGCCACCTACAAAACAGGGACCCATGGCTACACCTTC.

This chain links TRBV30 with TRBJ1-2; possibly TRBD1 for D (6 bases). This CDR3 contains 14 residues. Germline CDR1 is GTSNPN and CDR2 is SVGIG (reference sequence). Trimming stripped 0 bases from V and 8 bases from J, with 16 bases between. This CDR3 is CAWSVLSGGRGYTF. CDR3 DNA: TGTGCCTGGAGTGTACTATCCGGGGGGCGAGGCTACACCTTC.